The 21 T cell receptor beta chains reported below all come from one sample, sequenced in a study of neurological immune-mediated disorders. TCRdb redid the calling of the 5' RACE reads with MiXCR, one entry per CDR3 protein. The table lists under 45,000 distinct CDR3 sequences, roughly 2.5% of them singletons, with roughly 2.3% in the top ten. Sequenced sample: PBMCs. The receptors shown here come from a man in his forties or fifties with multiple sclerosis.

This clonotype was recorded many times. The chain has TRBV20-1 and TRBJ1-6, with 10 bases fitting TRBD1. The CDR3 consists of 14 residues. The J segment lost 5 bases and the V segment lost 5 bases, leaving 3 bases of the junction unmatched. Looked up from germline, CDR1 is DFQATT and CDR2 is SNEGSKA (reference sequence). Here the CDR3 DNA reads TGCAGTGCTTTTGGGACAGGGGATAATTCACCCCTCCACTTT. Protein: CSAFGTGDNSPLHF.

This clonotype was counted many times. J is TRBJ1-1 and V is TRBV27, with D unclear. This CDR3 region has 15 residues. V was pared by 0 bases and J by 11 bases, with 19 bases between. Germline lookup yields CDR1 MNHEY and CDR2 SMNVEV (reference sequence). CDR3 DNA: TGTGCCAGCAGTTTATCATATGCTAGTGGGTACCCGGCTTTCTTT. This codes for CASSLSYASGYPAFF.

This clonotype was seen many times. The J gene is TRBJ2-7, the V gene TRBV5-1, with 7 bases lining up with TRBD2. The CDR3 is 14 amino acids. Germline V lookup: CDR1 SGHRS, CDR2 YFSETQ. J was trimmed by 12 bases and V by 0 bases; bases with no gene match: 12. The CDR3, as DNA: TGCGCCAGCAGCTTGGACCTCCGGCCTAGCGGCCGGTACTTC. It encodes CASSLDLRPSGRYF.

This clonotype appeared many times. As DNA, the CDR3 is TGTGCCAGCAACCGACAGGGGAATAGTGGGACCCAGTACTTC. Its protein is CASNRQGNSGTQYF. The chain links TRBV12-3 or TRBV12-4 to TRBJ2-5, with 8 bases aligning to TRBD1. The V gene end was trimmed by 7 bases and the J gene end by 7 bases; junction bases not matched to a gene: 11. The CDR3 has 14 residues.

This clonotype was seen at least ten times. The junction and the germline gene differ at one end; a read error may be behind it. The chain couples TRBV15 to TRBJ1-5, with D possibly TRBD1 on 6 matching bases. The CDR3 has 15 residues. Germline lookup yields CDR1 LNHNV and CDR2 YYDKDF (reference sequence). CDR3 DNA: TGTGCCACCAGCCACGGGGCAGGGGCTCATCAGCCCCAGAATTTT. This gives the protein CATSHGAGAHQPQNF.

This clonotype was picked up many times. The chain carries TRBV4-2 and TRBJ1-2; D remains unclear. In germline, CDR1 is LGHNA, CDR2 YNFKEQ. The CDR3 covers 13 residues. V was pared by 5 bases and J by 8 bases, with 15 bases between. The chain's CDR3 is CASSGQGEGGYTF. The DNA of the CDR3 is TGTGCCAGCAGCGGGCAAGGAGAAGGCGGCTACACCTTC.

By proportion, this clonotype is medium-sized (0.01 to 0.1%). The chain recombines TRBV12-3 or TRBV12-4 with TRBJ2-5; maybe TRBD1 (5 bases). Trimming removed 7 bases at V and 4 bases at J, with 16 bases between. CDR3 length: 14 amino acids. The CDR3 here is CASTLGQIGETQYF. CDR3 nucleotide sequence: TGTGCCAGCACCCTTGGACAAATCGGAGAGACCCAGTACTTC.

This clonotype was seen many times. This chain connects TRBV7-2 to TRBJ2-3, with D tentatively TRBD2 (6 bases). The CDR3 length is 14 residues. Per the germline V gene, CDR1 is SGHTA and CDR2 is FQGNSA. V lost 3 bases and J 4 bases, leaving 11 bases between the germline ends. Here the CDR3 DNA reads TGTGCCAGCAGCTTTGGAGGGTTGGCAGATACGCAGTATTTT. It yields the protein CASSFGGLADTQYF.

This clonotype was observed at least ten times. The chain links TRBV27 to TRBJ2-7, with 10 bases that match TRBD1. V trimming: 3 bases; J trimming: 7 bases; junction bases outside the gene matches: 9. Germline-derived CDR1 and CDR2 are MNHEY and SMNVEV (reference sequence). The CDR3 is made up of 15 amino acids. The CDR3 sequence is CASSLIGTGAGEQYF. DNA of the CDR3: TGTGCCAGCAGTTTGATCGGGACAGGGGCAGGAGAGCAGTACTTC.

The sample holds many counts of this clonotype. This chain links TRBV25-1 with TRBJ1-1; D is unresolved. The CDR3 contains 14 residues. Germline V gene sequence: CDR1 MGHDK, CDR2 SYGVNS. Deletions cut 0 bases from V and 1 base from J, with 6 bases between. The CDR3 sequence is CASSEYKQNTEAFF. The CDR3 DNA is TGTGCCAGCAGTGAATATAAGCAGAACACTGAAGCTTTCTTT.

A remark on this clonotype: A junction end diverges from the germline sequence, so it may reflect a read error. The V and J genes are TRBV29-1 and TRBJ1-5; 9 bases agree with TRBD1. The CDR3 totals 13 residues. The germline gives CDR1 SQVTM, CDR2 ANQGSEA. CDR3 DNA sequence: TGCAGCGTTCAACAGGGGGCCGGTCAGCCCCAGAATTTT. It is translated as CSVQQGAGQPQNF.

This clonotype has ten or more counts. The genes are TRBV6-6 and TRBJ2-7; maybe TRBD2 (6 bases). CDR1 and CDR2 (germline): MNHNY, SVGAGI (reference sequence). The CDR3 loop spans 15 amino acids. Deletions cut 3 bases from V and 6 bases from J, with 18 bases between. The CDR3 is CASSYGSDYGSEQYF. The CDR3 nucleotides are TGTGCCAGCAGTTATGGTTCGGACTACGGTTCCGAGCAGTACTTC.

This clonotype was seen repeatedly, ten times or more. This chain links TRBV12-3 or TRBV12-4 with TRBJ1-5, with D possibly matching TRBD1 (6 bases). The V end was cut by 3 bases, the J end by 2 bases, with 11 bases between. The CDR3 loop spans 15 amino acids. The DNA of the CDR3 is TGTGCCAGCAGTTTGGGGGGGGCTCGCAATCAGCCCCAGCATTTT. This gives the protein CASSLGGARNQPQHF.

This clonotype was observed at least ten times. This rearrangement joins TRBV12-3 or TRBV12-4 to TRBJ1-2; D perhaps matches TRBD1 (5 bases). V dropped 5 bases and J dropped 8 bases, with 15 bases sitting between them. CDR3 length equals 13 residues. The CDR3 DNA follows: TGTGCCAGCAGTGTCAGGGACGATCGCGGCTACACCTTC. It encodes CASSVRDDRGYTF.

There are many counts of this clonotype. The rearrangement uses TRBV4-2 and TRBJ2-1; TRBD2 agrees at 8 bases. Germline V CDR1 and CDR2: LGHNA, YNFKEQ. The junction had 16 bases not matched to a gene; V was cut back by 0 bases and J by 6 bases. The CDR3 extends over 19 amino acids. CDR3 region: CASSQDSKRAGGLINEQFF. CDR3 DNA: TGTGCCAGCAGCCAAGATTCCAAGCGGGCGGGGGGCTTGATCAATGAGCAGTTCTTC.

This clonotype was picked up many times. The chain carries TRBV12-3 or TRBV12-4 and TRBJ2-3; 8 positions agree with TRBD2. This CDR3 contains 16 residues. With V trimmed by 3 bases and J by 2 bases, 7 bases remained unmatched. The CDR3 sequence is CASSFSWRGDTDTQYF. The CDR3 DNA sequence: TGTGCCAGCAGTTTCTCCTGGCGGGGGGACACAGATACGCAGTATTTT.

This clonotype was recorded many times. J is TRBJ1-1 and V is TRBV29-1; D may be TRBD1 (5 bases). Germline V lookup: CDR1 SQVTM, CDR2 ANQGSEA. V lost 5 bases to trimming and J lost 2 bases, with 18 bases between them. The CDR3 covers 15 residues. CDR3 coding DNA: TGCAGCGTTTGGACCGGTGGGGGGGGTAACACTGAAGCTTTCTTT. Translation gives CSVWTGGGGNTEAFF.

This clonotype occurred many times. The chain carries TRBV19 and TRBJ1-4, with D hard to call. This CDR3 has 12 residues. The germline V and J ends were trimmed by 5 bases and 0 bases, with 1 base remaining between them. In germline, CDR1 is LNHDA, CDR2 SQIVND (reference sequence). This CDR3 is CASSSTNEKLFF. In DNA form, the CDR3 reads TGTGCCAGTAGTTCAACTAATGAAAAACTGTTTTTT.

At least ten counts were recorded for this clonotype. V is TRBV7-9 and J is TRBJ2-7, with TRBD2 matching over 7 bases. From germline, CDR1 is SEHNR and CDR2 FQNEAQ (reference sequence). CDR3 size: 14 residues. The ends lost 2 bases at V and 2 bases at J; junction bases unmatched: 3. CDR3: CASSLSSGTYEQYF. The CDR3, as DNA: TGTGCCAGCAGCTTATCTAGCGGAACCTACGAGCAGTACTTC. Together with reference TRBV7-9 and TRBJ2-7, the CDR3 gives the full variable domain: DTGVSQNPRHKITKRGQNVTFRCDPISEHNRLYWYRQTLGQGPEFLTYFQNEAQLEKSRLLSDRFSAERPKGSFSTLEIQRTEQGDSAMYLCASSLSSGTYEQYFGPGTRLTVT.

This clonotype occurred many times. The J gene is TRBJ1-5, the V gene TRBV3-1; D is uncertain. V lost 4 bases to trimming and J lost 6 bases, with 7 bases between them. This CDR3 region has 12 residues. Germline V CDR1 and CDR2: LGHDT, YNNKEL (reference sequence). The CDR3 region is CASSLKGQPQHF. The CDR3 DNA reads TGTGCCAGCAGCCTAAAGGGTCAGCCCCAGCATTTT.

This clonotype was recorded at least ten times. The chain employs TRBV7-6 and TRBJ2-1; 8 bases are shared with TRBD2. J was trimmed by 8 bases and V by 0 bases; bases with no gene match: 6. Germline V gene lookup returns CDR1 SGHVS and CDR2 FNYEAQ. CDR3 size: 15 residues. CDR3 protein: CASSLASGGSDEQFF. Written as DNA, the CDR3 is TGTGCCAGCAGCTTAGCAAGCGGGGGTAGCGATGAGCAGTTCTTC. The variable domain in full, with the rest retrieved from reference TRBV7-6 and TRBJ2-1, is GAGVSQSPRYKVTKRGQDVALRCDPISGHVSLYWYRQALGQGPEFLTYFNYEAQQDKSGLPNDRFSAERPEGSISTLTIQRTEQRDSAMYRCASSLASGGSDEQFFGPGTRLTVL.